What follows is one TCR beta chain and its context. The CDR3 is 13 residues long. The germline V gene encodes CDR1 LNHDA and CDR2 SQIVND (reference sequence). The V gene lost 7 bases and the J gene lost 8 bases, with 16 bases spanning the gap. This sample is drawn from a study of CD8 T cells in Susac syndrome. Random hexamers were used to reverse transcribe about 0.5 to 1 ug of RNA. By means of immunoSEQ multiplex PCR, TCR beta CDR3 spanning 54 Vbeta and 13 Jbeta underwent amplification. In TCRdb, the immunoSEQ multiplex PCR reads were re-called with MiXCR into one record per CDR3 protein. Of about 190,000 distinct CDR3 sequences listed, under 97% are singletons.

The sequenced sample consisted of CD4+ T cells from PBMCs. The chain links TRBV19 to TRBJ2-3, with D perhaps TRBD2 (5 bases). This clonotype was obtained from a human donor with Susac syndrome. Written as DNA, the CDR3 is TGTGCCAGTACCCAGGACTTTCTAAGTACGCAGTATTTT. Translation: CASTQDFLSTQYF.